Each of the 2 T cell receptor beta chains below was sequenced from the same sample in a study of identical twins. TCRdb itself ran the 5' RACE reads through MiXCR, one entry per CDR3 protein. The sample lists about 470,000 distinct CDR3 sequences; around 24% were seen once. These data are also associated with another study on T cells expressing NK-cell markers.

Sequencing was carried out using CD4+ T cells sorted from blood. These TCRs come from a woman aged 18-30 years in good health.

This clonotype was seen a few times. The CDR3 loop is CASSVERQAGELFF. The CDR3 region has the DNA TGTGCCAGCAGCGTAGAGCGGCAAGCCGGGGAGCTGTTTTTT. The chain carries TRBV9 and TRBJ2-2, with a weak D call TRBD2 (5 bases). This CDR3 is built from 14 residues. Germline lookup yields CDR1 SGDLS and CDR2 YYNGEE. The V end lost 0 bases, the J end lost 6 bases, and 9 bases lay between the germline ends.

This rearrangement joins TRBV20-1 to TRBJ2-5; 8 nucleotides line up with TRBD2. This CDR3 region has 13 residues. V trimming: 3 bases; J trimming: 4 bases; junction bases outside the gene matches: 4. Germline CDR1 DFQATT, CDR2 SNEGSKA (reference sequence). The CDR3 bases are TGCAGTGCTAGCGGGGGGGCGCGAGAGACCCAGTACTTC. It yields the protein CSASGGARETQYF.